These T cell receptor beta chains were read from a single sample in a study of neoadjuvant nivolumab and ipilimumab in lung cancer. TCRdb's copy holds only in-frame clones and misses some; the assay was immunoSEQ multiplex PCR. The data contain about 29,000 clones, 70% to 80% of them seen just once; the ten biggest clones take up 15% to 20%. The sample was tumor tissue, taken after neoadjuvant nivolumab, alone or with ipilimumab, at or shortly before surgery. Source of these receptors: an adult with non-small cell lung cancer. CDR3s include the opening cysteine and the closing phenylalanine or tryptophan. D genes are given only for firm matches. Where a row states a size, it is once, few, many or the class of an expanded clone; other rows omit it.

clone size,D gene,J gene,V gene,CDR3 DNA,CDR3 protein
NA,TRBD1,TRBJ1-5,TRBV6-1,TGTGCCAGCAGTGGGGACAGGGGGCGCATGTATCAGCCCCAGCATTTT,CASSGDRGRMYQPQHF
NA,NA,TRBJ2-7,TRBV15,TGTGCCACCAGCAGAGCGACGGGGGCGGGTTACGAGCAGTACTTC,CATSRATGAGYEQYF
NA,NA,TRBJ2-5,TRBV7-9,TGTGCCAGCAGCTCTATTGGACAGCCCCAAGAGACCCAGTACTTC,CASSSIGQPQETQYF
NA,NA,TRBJ1-2,TRBV7-9,TGTGCCAGCAGCCCACATGCCAAAAGTTCTAACTATGGCTACACCTTC,CASSPHAKSSNYGYTF
few,NA,TRBJ1-1,TRBV5-1,TGCGCCAGCAGCTTAGGACAGTTCGGGAACACTGAAGCTTTCTTT,CASSLGQFGNTEAFF
medium-sized,NA,TRBJ2-7,TRBV11-1,TGTGCCAGCAGCTTATTCGGAGGCTACGAGCAGTACTTC,CASSLFGGYEQYF
NA,TRBD1,TRBJ1-2,TRBV10-3,TGTGCCATCAGTGAGTCACAGGGGCAAAGTCGCTATGGCTACACCTTC,CAISESQGQSRYGYTF
NA,NA,TRBJ2-7,TRBV30,TGTGCCTGGAGTGGACCCGACGGGATCGAGCAGTACTTC,CAWSGPDGIEQYF
NA,NA,TRBJ2-3,TRBV11-1,TGTGCCAGCAGCTTAAAGTATGGTACGCAGTATTTT,CASSLKYGTQYF
NA,NA,TRBJ2-1,TRBV11-3,TGTGCCAGCAGCTTACAACCCCAGAATGAGCAGTTCTTC,CASSLQPQNEQFF
few,NA,TRBJ1-1,TRBV15,TGTGCCACCAGTACTGGGGGGCTGGGCACTGAAGCTTTCTTT,CATSTGGLGTEAFF
few,TRBD1,TRBJ2-5,TRBV18,TGTGCCAGCTCACCACGGACAGGGTGGGGAGAGACCCAGTACTTC,CASSPRTGWGETQYF
NA,TRBD2,TRBJ2-2,TRBV5-1,TGCGCCAGCGGAGCCGGGACTAGCAGGACCGGGGAGCTGTTTTTT,CASGAGTSRTGELFF
NA,NA,TRBJ2-2,TRBV2,TGTGCCAGCAGGGCTCCCGGACAGACCGGGGAGCTGTTTTTT,CASRAPGQTGELFF
NA,NA,TRBJ1-1,TRBV11-2,TGTGCCAGCAGCTTTAGGCCGAACACTGAAGCTTTCTTT,CASSFRPNTEAFF
NA,TRBD2,TRBJ2-5,TRBV7-2,TGTGCCAGCAGCCCGGGACTAGCGGGGGCCTGGGAGACCCAGTACTTC,CASSPGLAGAWETQYF
NA,NA,TRBJ1-6,TRBV5-1,TGCGCCAGCAGGACCAGGGCCAATTCACCCCTCCACTTT,CASRTRANSPLHF
once,NA,TRBJ2-7,TRBV25-1,TGTGCCAGCAGCGAGTCCTTCTTTTCTGGGGGAAAGCAGTACTTC,CASSESFFSGGKQYF